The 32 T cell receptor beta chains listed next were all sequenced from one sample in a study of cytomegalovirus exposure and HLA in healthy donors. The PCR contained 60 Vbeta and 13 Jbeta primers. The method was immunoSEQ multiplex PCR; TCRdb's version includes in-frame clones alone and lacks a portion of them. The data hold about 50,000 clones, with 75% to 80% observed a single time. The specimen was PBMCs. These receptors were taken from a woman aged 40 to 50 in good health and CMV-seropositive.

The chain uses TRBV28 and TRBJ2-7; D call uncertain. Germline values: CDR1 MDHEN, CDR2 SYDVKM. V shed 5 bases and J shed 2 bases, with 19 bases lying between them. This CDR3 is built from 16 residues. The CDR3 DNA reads TGTGCCAGCAGTCCGGCCACCAATCCACGGGCCTACGAGCAGTACTTC. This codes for CASSPATNPRAYEQYF.

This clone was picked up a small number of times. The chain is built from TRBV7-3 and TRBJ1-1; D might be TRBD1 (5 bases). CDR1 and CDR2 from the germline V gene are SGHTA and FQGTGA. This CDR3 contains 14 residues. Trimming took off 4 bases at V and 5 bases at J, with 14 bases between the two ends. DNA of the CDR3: TGTGCCAGCAGCTCCCCTATATCAGGGACTGAAGCTTTCTTT. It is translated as CASSSPISGTEAFF.

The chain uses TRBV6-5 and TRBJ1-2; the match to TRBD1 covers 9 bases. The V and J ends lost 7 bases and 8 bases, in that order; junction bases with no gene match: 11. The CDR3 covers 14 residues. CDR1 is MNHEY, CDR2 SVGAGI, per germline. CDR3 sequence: CASKGGNRGLGYTF. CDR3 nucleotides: TGTGCCAGCAAGGGGGGGAACAGGGGGCTAGGCTACACCTTC.

Written as DNA, the CDR3 is TGCGCCAGCAGCTTCAGTCCTTTAGGTGGGGGGGCGCCCACTGAAGCTTTCTTT. It translates to CASSFSPLGGGAPTEAFF. The V call is TRBV5-1, the J call TRBJ1-1; D may be TRBD1 (6 bases). This CDR3 is built from 18 residues. The germline V gene encodes CDR1 SGHRS and CDR2 YFSETQ. Trimming took off 2 bases at V and 4 bases at J, with 24 bases between the two ends.

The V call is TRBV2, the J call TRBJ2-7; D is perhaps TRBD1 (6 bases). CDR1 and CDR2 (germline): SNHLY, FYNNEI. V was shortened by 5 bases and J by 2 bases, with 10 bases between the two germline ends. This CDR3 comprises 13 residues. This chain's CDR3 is CASSLRQAYEQYF. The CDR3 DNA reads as TGTGCCAGCAGTCTCCGACAGGCCTACGAGCAGTACTTC.

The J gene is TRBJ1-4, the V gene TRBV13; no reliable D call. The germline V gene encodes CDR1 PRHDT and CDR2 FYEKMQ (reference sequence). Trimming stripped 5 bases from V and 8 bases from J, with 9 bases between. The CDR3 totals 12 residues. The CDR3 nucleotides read TGTGCCAGCAGCCCCTTCGGGGAAAAACTGTTTTTT. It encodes CASSPFGEKLFF.

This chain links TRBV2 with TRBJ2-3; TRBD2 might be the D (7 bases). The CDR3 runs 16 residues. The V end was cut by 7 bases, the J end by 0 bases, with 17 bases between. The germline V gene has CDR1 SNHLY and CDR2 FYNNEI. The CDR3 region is CASIRGGQISTDTQYF. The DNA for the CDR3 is TGTGCCAGCATAAGGGGGGGCCAGATTAGCACAGATACGCAGTATTTT.

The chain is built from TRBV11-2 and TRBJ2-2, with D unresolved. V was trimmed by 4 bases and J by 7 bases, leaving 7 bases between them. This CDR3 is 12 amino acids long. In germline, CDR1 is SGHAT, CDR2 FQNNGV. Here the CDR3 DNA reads TGTGCCAGCAGCTACCCGGGCGGGGAGCTGTTTTTT. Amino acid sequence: CASSYPGGELFF.

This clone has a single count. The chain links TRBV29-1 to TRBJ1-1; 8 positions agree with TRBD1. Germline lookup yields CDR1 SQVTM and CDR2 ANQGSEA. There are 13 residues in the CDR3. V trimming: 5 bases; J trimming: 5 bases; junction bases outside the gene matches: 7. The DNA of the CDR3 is TGCAGCGTTATTCCGACAGGGGTTACTGAAGCTTTCTTT. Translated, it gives CSVIPTGVTEAFF.

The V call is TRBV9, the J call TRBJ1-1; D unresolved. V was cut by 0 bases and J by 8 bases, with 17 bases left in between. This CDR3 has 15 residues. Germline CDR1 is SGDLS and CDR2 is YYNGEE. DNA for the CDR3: TGTGCCAGCAGCGTAGTTCCAGGCCGTAAACTGGAAGCTTTCTTT. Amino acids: CASSVVPGRKLEAFF.

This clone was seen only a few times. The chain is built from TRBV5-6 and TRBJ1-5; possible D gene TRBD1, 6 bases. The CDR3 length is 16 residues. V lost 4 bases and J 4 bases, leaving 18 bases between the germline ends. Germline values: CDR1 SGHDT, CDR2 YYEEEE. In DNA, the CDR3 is TGTGCCAGCAGCGTACGGGCCGGGACAATAAATCAGCCCCAGCATTTT. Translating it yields CASSVRAGTINQPQHF.

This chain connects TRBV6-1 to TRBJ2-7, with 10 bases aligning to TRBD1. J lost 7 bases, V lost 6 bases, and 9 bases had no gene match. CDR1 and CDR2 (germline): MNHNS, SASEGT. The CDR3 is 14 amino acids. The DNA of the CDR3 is TGTGCCAGCAGGGACCGGGACAGGGGCGGAGAGCAGTACTTC. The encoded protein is CASRDRDRGGEQYF.

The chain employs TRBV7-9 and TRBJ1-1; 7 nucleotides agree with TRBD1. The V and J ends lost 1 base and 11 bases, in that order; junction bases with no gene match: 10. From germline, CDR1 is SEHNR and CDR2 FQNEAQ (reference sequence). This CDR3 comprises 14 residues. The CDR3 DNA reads TGTGCCAGCAGCTTAGAGGTGGGGACAGCCGCCGCTTTCTTT. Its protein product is CASSLEVGTAAAFF. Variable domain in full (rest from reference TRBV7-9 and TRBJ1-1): DTGVSQNPRHKITKRGQNVTFRCDPISEHNRLYWYRQTLGQGPEFLTYFQNEAQLEKSRLLSDRFSAERPKGSFSTLEIQRTEQGDSAMYLCASSLEVGTAAAFFGQGTRLTVV.

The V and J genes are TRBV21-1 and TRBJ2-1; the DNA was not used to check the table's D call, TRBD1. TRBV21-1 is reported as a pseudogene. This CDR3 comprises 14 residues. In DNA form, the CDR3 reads TGTGCCAGCAGCAAAAAACCCAGGGTTAATGAGCAGTTCTTC. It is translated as CASSKKPRVNEQFF.

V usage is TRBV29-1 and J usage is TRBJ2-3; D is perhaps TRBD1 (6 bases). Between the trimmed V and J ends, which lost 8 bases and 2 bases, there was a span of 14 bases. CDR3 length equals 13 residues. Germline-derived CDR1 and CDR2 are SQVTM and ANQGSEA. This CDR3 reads CSIRRGSTDTQYF. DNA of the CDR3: TGCAGCATACGCAGGGGATCCACAGATACGCAGTATTTT.

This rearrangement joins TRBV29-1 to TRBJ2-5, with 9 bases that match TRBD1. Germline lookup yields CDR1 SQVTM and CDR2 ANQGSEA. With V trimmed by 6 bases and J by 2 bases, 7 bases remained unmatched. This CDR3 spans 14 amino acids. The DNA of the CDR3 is TGCAGCGTCTTAGGACAGGGGAAACAAGAGACCCAGTACTTC. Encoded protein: CSVLGQGKQETQYF.

CDR3 residues: CASRGQGGNSPLHF. In nucleotides, the CDR3 is TGTGCCAGCAGGGGACAGGGAGGGAATTCACCCCTCCACTTT. The rearrangement links TRBV6-1 to TRBJ1-6; TRBD1 agrees at 9 bases. Germline V lookup: CDR1 MNHNS, CDR2 SASEGT. The CDR3 is 14 amino acids. V was clipped by 6 bases and J by 7 bases; unmatched bases: 4.

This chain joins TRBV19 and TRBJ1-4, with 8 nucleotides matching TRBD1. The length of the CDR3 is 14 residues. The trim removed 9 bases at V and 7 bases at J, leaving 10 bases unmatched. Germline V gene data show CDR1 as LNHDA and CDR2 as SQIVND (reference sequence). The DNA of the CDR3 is TGTGCCAGCCACCGCGGACAGGGCGTTGAAAAACTGTTTTTT. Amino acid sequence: CASHRGQGVEKLFF.

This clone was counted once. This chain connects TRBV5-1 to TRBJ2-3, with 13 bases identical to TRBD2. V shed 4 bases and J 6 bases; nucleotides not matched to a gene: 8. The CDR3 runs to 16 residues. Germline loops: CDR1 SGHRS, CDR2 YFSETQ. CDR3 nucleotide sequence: TGCGCCAGCAGCACCGGGACTAGCGGGGTCGGGGATACGCAGTATTTT. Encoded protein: CASSTGTSGVGDTQYF.

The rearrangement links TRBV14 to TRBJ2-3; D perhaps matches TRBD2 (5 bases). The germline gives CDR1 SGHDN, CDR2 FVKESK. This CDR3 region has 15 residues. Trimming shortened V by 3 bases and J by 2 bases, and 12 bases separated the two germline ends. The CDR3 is CASSHKVGNTDTQYF. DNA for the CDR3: TGTGCCAGCAGCCATAAGGTCGGGAACACAGATACGCAGTATTTT.

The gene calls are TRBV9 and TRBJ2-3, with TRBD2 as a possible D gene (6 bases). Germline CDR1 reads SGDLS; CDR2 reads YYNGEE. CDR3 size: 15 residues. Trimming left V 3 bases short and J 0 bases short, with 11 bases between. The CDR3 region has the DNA TGTGCCAGCAGCGAGGGGACTTTTAGCACAGATACGCAGTATTTT. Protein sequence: CASSEGTFSTDTQYF.

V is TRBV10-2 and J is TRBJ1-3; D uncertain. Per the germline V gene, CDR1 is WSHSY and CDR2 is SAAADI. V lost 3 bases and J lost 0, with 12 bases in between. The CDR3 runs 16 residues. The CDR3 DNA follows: TGCGCCAGCAGTGACCCCGGTCCGCTCTCTGGAAACACCATATATTTT. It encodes CASSDPGPLSGNTIYF.

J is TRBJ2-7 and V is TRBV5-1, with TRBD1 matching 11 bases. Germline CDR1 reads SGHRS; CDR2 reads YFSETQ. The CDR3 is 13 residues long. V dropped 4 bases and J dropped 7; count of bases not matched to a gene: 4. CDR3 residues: CASSRGQGGEQYF. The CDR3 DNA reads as TGCGCCAGCAGCCGGGGACAGGGGGGGGAGCAGTACTTC.

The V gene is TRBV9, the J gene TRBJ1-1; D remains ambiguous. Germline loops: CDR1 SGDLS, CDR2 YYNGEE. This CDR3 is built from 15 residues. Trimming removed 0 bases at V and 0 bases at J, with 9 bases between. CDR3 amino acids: CASSVDPNLNTEAFF. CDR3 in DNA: TGTGCCAGCAGCGTAGACCCGAACTTGAACACTGAAGCTTTCTTT. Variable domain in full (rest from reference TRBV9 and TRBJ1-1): DSGVTQTPKHLITATGQRVTLRCSPRSGDLSVYWYQQSLDQGLQFLIQYYNGEERAKGNILERFSAQQFPDLHSELNLSSLELGDSALYFCASSVDPNLNTEAFFGQGTRLTVV.

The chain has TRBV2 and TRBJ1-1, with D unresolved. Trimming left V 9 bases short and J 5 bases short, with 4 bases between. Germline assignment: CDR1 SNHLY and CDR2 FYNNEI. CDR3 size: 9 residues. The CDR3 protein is CASTTEAFF. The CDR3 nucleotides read TGTGCCAGTACAACTGAAGCTTTCTTT.

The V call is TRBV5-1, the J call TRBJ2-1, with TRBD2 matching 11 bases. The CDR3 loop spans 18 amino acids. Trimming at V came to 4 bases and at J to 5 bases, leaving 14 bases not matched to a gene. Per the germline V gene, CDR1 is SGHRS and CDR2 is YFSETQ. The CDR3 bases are TGCGCCAGCAGCGAGCTAGCGGGGGGAACCAGCAGCCACAATGAGCAGTTCTTC. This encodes CASSELAGGTSSHNEQFF.

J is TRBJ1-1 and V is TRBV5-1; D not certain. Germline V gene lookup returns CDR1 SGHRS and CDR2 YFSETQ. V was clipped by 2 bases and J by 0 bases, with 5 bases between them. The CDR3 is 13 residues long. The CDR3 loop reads CASSFAMNTEAFF. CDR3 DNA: TGCGCCAGCAGCTTCGCGATGAACACTGAAGCTTTCTTT.

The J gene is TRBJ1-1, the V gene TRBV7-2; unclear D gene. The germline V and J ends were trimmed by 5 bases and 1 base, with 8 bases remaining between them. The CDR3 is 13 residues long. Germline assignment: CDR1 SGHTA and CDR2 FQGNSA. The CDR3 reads CASSTRQNTEAFF. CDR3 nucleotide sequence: TGTGCCAGCAGCACACGACAGAACACTGAAGCTTTCTTT.

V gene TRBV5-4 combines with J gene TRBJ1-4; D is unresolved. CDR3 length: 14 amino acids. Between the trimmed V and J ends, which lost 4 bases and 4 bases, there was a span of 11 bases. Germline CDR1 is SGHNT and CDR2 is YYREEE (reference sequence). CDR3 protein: CASSTDGSNEKLFF. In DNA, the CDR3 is TGTGCCAGCAGCACAGATGGAAGTAATGAAAAACTGTTTTTT. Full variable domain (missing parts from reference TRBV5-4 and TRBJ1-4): ETGVTQSPTHLIKTRGQQVTLRCSSQSGHNTVSWYQQALGQGPQFIFQYYREEENGRGNFPPRFSGLQFPNYSSELNVNALELDDSALYLCASSTDGSNEKLFFGSGTQLSVL.

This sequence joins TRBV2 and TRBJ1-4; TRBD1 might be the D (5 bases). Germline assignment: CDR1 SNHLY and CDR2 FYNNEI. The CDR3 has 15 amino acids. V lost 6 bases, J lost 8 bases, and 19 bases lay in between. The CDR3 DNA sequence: TGTGCCAGCAGAACGGACTTAGGGAGGGGAGAAAAACTGTTTTTT. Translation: CASRTDLGRGEKLFF.

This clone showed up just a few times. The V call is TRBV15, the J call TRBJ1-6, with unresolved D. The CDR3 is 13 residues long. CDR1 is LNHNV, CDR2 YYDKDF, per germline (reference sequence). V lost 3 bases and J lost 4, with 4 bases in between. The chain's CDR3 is CATSRAYNSPLHF. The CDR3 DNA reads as TGTGCCACCAGCAGGGCTTATAATTCACCCCTCCACTTT.

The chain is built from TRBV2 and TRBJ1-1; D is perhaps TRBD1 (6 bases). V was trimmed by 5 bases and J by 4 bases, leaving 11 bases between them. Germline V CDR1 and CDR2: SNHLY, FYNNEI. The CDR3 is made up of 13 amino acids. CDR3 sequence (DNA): TGTGCCAGCAGTACACAGGGAAGCACTGAAGCTTTCTTT. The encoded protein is CASSTQGSTEAFF. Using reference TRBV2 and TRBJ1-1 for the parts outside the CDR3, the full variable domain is EPEVTQTPSHQVTQMGQEVILRCVPISNHLYFYWYRQILGQKVEFLVSFYNNEISEKSEIFDDQFSVERPDGSNFTLKIRSTKLEDSAMYFCASSTQGSTEAFFGQGTRLTVV.